This T cell receptor (beta chain) emerged from a study of shared clonotypes between healthy human individuals. Germline lookup yields CDR1 MGHRA and CDR2 YSYEKL. The CDR3 sequence is 15 residues long. V gave up 5 bases and J gave up 8 bases; unmatched junction bases: 6. It was across several immunoSEQ plates that each subset's genomic DNA was evenly split. Authors' methods: From ImmunoSEQ came sequences covering only the junction and carrying no quality scores, so filtering differed. Using immunoSEQ multiplex PCR, the repertoire was profiled, and TCRdb retains in-frame clones only, with some absent. For V, J and clone size, that table is used; D and trimming come from the DNA. The sample lists approximately 500,000 clones; almost 97% were seen once.

The TCR sequence derives from a woman aged 25 to 45 in good health. The sequencing input was naive CD4+ T cells sorted from blood. Subset noted: CD45RA+ positively selected. This rearrangement joins TRBV4-1 to TRBJ2-1; 13 nucleotides agree with TRBD2. The CDR3 DNA sequence: TGCGCCAGCAGCAGCCGACTAGCGGGAGGATATGAGCAGTTCTTC. Translation gives CASSSRLAGGYEQFF.